Shown below are 26 T cell receptor beta chains from a single sample sequenced in a study of CD4 T cells in relation to SARS-CoV-2 and coronaviruses. Their specific antigens are unknown. CD4+ T cells from unexposed donors were obtained before the COVID-19 pandemic (2011-2018). Isolation of CD4+ T cells took place after roughly nine days in culture. Libraries were prepared by immunoSEQ multiplex PCR; TCRdb keeps only in-frame clonotypes and omits some of them. The sample has more than 20,000 clones; around four fifths are singletons. Sample: CD4+ T cells from PBMCs, cultured in vitro. The receptor set was obtained from a human donor in good health.

This clone was seen only once. This chain joins TRBV7-2 and TRBJ2-2; possibly TRBD2 for D (5 bases). The V and J ends lost 5 bases and 6 bases respectively, with 16 bases between them. Germline V gene lookup returns CDR1 SGHTA and CDR2 FQGNSA. CDR3 size: 15 residues. CDR3 nucleotide sequence: TGTGCCAGCAGCCAGGAGGTCATGTTCTCCGGGGAGCTGTTTTTT. Translating gives CASSQEVMFSGELFF.

This clone was observed once. V usage is TRBV20-1 and J usage is TRBJ1-4; D might be TRBD1 (5 bases). Germline V gene data show CDR1 as DFQATT and CDR2 as SNEGSKA (reference sequence). The CDR3 has 13 residues. V gave up 3 bases and J gave up 6 bases, with 11 bases separating them. The CDR3 coding sequence is TGCAGTGCTAGTCGGCAGGGAGATGAAAAACTGTTTTTT. It translates to CSASRQGDEKLFF.

V usage is TRBV6-4 and J usage is TRBJ1-5, with a possible D match to TRBD1 (6 bases). In germline, CDR1 is MRHNA, CDR2 SNTAGT. This CDR3 comprises 15 residues. The ends were cut back, 5 bases at V and 1 base at J, with 12 bases in the middle. CDR3 region: CASSLQGGSNQPQHF. For the CDR3, the DNA is TGTGCCAGCAGTTTACAGGGAGGGAGCAATCAGCCCCAGCATTTT.

The chain joins TRBV18 to TRBJ1-1; no clear D. Trimming pared 3 bases from V and 1 base from J, leaving 12 bases between. The CDR3 length is 15 residues. The V gene's germline CDR1 is KGHSH and CDR2 LQKENI. The CDR3 spells CASSPEVGENTEAFF. DNA for the CDR3: TGTGCCAGCTCACCGGAGGTAGGAGAGAACACTGAAGCTTTCTTT.

The chain couples TRBV19 to TRBJ1-2; D call uncertain. CDR1 LNHDA and CDR2 SQIVND come from the germline V gene (reference sequence). Trimming stripped 6 bases from V and 0 bases from J, with 11 bases between. The CDR3 sequence is 14 residues long. The CDR3 nucleotides read TGTGCCAGTAGCCCTACAGAGACTAACTATGGCTACACCTTC. It specifies CASSPTETNYGYTF.

This chain connects TRBV27 to TRBJ2-2; 7 bases map to TRBD1. V lost 6 bases to trimming and J lost 7 bases; unmatched junction nucleotides: 17. This CDR3 comprises 17 residues. Germline V gene lookup returns CDR1 MNHEY and CDR2 SMNVEV (reference sequence). The CDR3 nucleotides are TGTGCCAGCAGACCCATTGGGCGAGAGGGGGCGGTCGGGGAGCTGTTTTTT. It yields the protein CASRPIGREGAVGELFF.

In nucleotides, the CDR3 is TGCGCCAGCAGCTTAGACAGGGGAACGGGCCAAGAGACCCAGTACTTC. It encodes CASSLDRGTGQETQYF. This chain links TRBV5-1 with TRBJ2-5, with 8 bases aligning to TRBD1. There are 16 residues in the CDR3. Germline CDR1 SGHRS, CDR2 YFSETQ. J gave up 1 base and V 2 bases, and 7 bases lay outside the gene matches.

The V call is TRBV6-4, the J call TRBJ1-2; perhaps TRBD1 as D (6 bases). There are 14 residues in the CDR3. From germline, CDR1 is MRHNA and CDR2 SNTAGT. The ends were cut back, 7 bases at V and 4 bases at J, with 16 bases in the middle. The CDR3 DNA reads TGTGCCAGCACCCCAGAGGGGGGAAGCTATGGCTACACCTTC. Amino acids: CASTPEGGSYGYTF.

This chain links TRBV6-4 with TRBJ2-1, with 11 bases that match TRBD2. This CDR3 is built from 14 residues. V trimming: 4 bases; J trimming: 6 bases; junction bases outside the gene matches: 2. Germline V lookup: CDR1 MRHNA, CDR2 SNTAGT. Here the CDR3 DNA reads TGTGCCAGCAGTGTCGGACTAGCGGGCAATGAGCAGTTCTTC. Protein product: CASSVGLAGNEQFF.

This clone was counted a single time. The rearrangement uses TRBV3-1 (or the pseudogene TRBV3-2) and TRBJ2-3; a possible D gene is TRBD2 (5 bases). The V end lost 1 base, the J end lost 7 bases, and 12 bases lay between the germline ends. The CDR3 has 14 residues. Germline V lookup: CDR1 LGHDT, CDR2 YNNKEL (reference sequence). CDR3 in amino acids: CASSQVQAENTQYF. CDR3 nucleotides: TGTGCCAGCAGCCAAGTTCAAGCGGAAAATACGCAGTATTTT.

The gene calls are TRBV10-3 and TRBJ1-1; D ambiguous. Germline lookup yields CDR1 ENHRY and CDR2 SYGVKD. The V gene lost 2 bases and the J gene lost 3 bases, with 16 bases spanning the gap. There are 16 residues in the CDR3. CDR3 sequence: CAISETPPSRDTEAFF. The CDR3 bases are TGTGCCATCAGTGAGACTCCACCCAGTCGGGACACTGAAGCTTTCTTT.

This clone was picked up a small number of times. The chain joins TRBV2 to TRBJ1-6; D unclear. This CDR3 spans 15 amino acids. The V end lost 3 bases, the J end lost 5 bases, and 11 bases lay between the germline ends. Germline CDR1 reads SNHLY; CDR2 reads FYNNEI. In nucleotides, the CDR3 is TGTGCCAGCAGTGACAGGAAGTACGATAATTCACCCCTCCACTTT. This translates into CASSDRKYDNSPLHF.

The CDR3 spells CASSLGGSNQPQHF. The CDR3 coding sequence is TGTGCCAGCAGCTTGGGGGGTAGCAATCAGCCCCAGCATTTT. The V call is TRBV5-4, the J call TRBJ1-5; D not resolved. Trimming cost V 0 bases and J 0 bases, with 4 bases left between them. This CDR3 spans 14 amino acids. Germline V lookup: CDR1 SGHNT, CDR2 YYREEE (reference sequence).

This clone turned up a few times. This chain connects TRBV7-2 to TRBJ2-7, with D possibly TRBD2 on 6 matching bases. Per the germline V gene, CDR1 is SGHTA and CDR2 is FQGNSA. The V and J ends lost 4 bases and 2 bases respectively, with 12 bases between them. The CDR3 loop spans 14 amino acids. CDR3 DNA sequence: TGTGCCAGCAGCTCCTTGGAGGGCCCCTACGAGCAGTACTTC. This gives the protein CASSSLEGPYEQYF.

This clone is a singleton in its sample. The chain employs TRBV2 and TRBJ1-5; maybe TRBD1 (6 bases). The CDR3 runs 16 residues. CDR1 SNHLY and CDR2 FYNNEI come from the germline V gene. The ends were cut back, 8 bases at V and 4 bases at J, with 21 bases in the middle. This CDR3 reads CASSTWGGGGNQPQHF. CDR3 sequence (DNA): TGTGCCAGCTCCACTTGGGGGGGCGGGGGGAATCAGCCCCAGCATTTT.

The chain employs TRBV7-9 and TRBJ1-1; D may be TRBD1 (6 bases). The CDR3 is 15 residues long. Trimming stripped 1 base from V and 5 bases from J, with 14 bases between. CDR1 is SEHNR, CDR2 FQNEAQ, per germline (reference sequence). CDR3 residues: CASSLGVGGKTEAFF. The CDR3 DNA reads as TGTGCCAGCAGCTTAGGAGTGGGGGGCAAGACTGAAGCTTTCTTT.

This chain uses TRBV19 with TRBJ1-1, with D perhaps TRBD1 (6 bases). The germline V gene encodes CDR1 LNHDA and CDR2 SQIVND (reference sequence). The CDR3 runs to 17 residues. Deletions cut 4 bases from V and 1 base from J, with 19 bases between. The CDR3 reads CASSSEVAGEWNTEAFF. For the CDR3, the DNA is TGTGCCAGTAGTAGCGAGGTTGCAGGGGAATGGAACACTGAAGCTTTCTTT.

The DNA for the CDR3 is TGTGCCAGCTCACCACTAGGACAAGGGGACACTGAAGCTTTCTTT. Amino acid sequence: CASSPLGQGDTEAFF. The rearrangement links TRBV18 to TRBJ1-1; D might be TRBD1 (5 bases). This CDR3 comprises 15 residues. V lost 1 base to trimming and J lost 3 bases, with 12 bases between them. Germline V gives CDR1 KGHSH, CDR2 LQKENI.

The V gene is TRBV28, the J gene TRBJ2-7; 11 bases are shared with TRBD1. V shed 2 bases, J shed 5 bases, and the junction held 8 bases outside the gene matches. The CDR3 contains 16 residues. CDR1 MDHEN and CDR2 SYDVKM come from the germline V gene. CDR3 sequence (DNA): TGTGCCAGCAGTTTACTTGGACAGGGGGCTGGCAACGAGCAGTACTTC. It specifies CASSLLGQGAGNEQYF.

There are a few counts of this clone. The genes are TRBV11-2 and TRBJ2-2; D ambiguous. The CDR3 is 13 residues long. Trimming took off 5 bases at V and 7 bases at J, with 11 bases between the two ends. Germline V CDR1 and CDR2: SGHAT, FQNNGV. The CDR3 sequence is CASSLRTDGELFF. The CDR3 nucleotides are TGTGCCAGCAGCCTCCGGACCGACGGGGAGCTGTTTTTT. Combining the CDR3 with reference TRBV11-2 and TRBJ2-2 gives the whole variable domain EAGVAQSPRYKIIEKRQSVAFWCNPISGHATLYWYQQILGQGPKLLIQFQNNGVVDDSQLPKDRFSAERLKGVDSTLKIQPAKLEDSAVYLCASSLRTDGELFFGEGSRLTVL.

V is TRBV19 and J is TRBJ2-3, with 11 nucleotides matching TRBD2. V gave up 5 bases and J gave up 2 bases; unmatched junction bases: 9. The CDR3 has 17 amino acids. Germline V gene data show CDR1 as LNHDA and CDR2 as SQIVND (reference sequence). The DNA of the CDR3 is TGTGCCAGTAGTGCGCGGACTAGCGGGCACTTCACAGATACGCAGTATTTT. Amino acids: CASSARTSGHFTDTQYF. The whole variable domain, remainder taken from reference TRBV19 and TRBJ2-3, is DGGITQSPKYLFRKEGQNVTLSCEQNLNHDAMYWYRQDPGQGLRLIYYSQIVNDFQKGDIAEGYSVSREKKESFPLTVTSAQKNPTAFYLCASSARTSGHFTDTQYFGPGTRLTVL.

The chain has TRBV5-1 and TRBJ2-7, with 7 bases that match TRBD2. V lost 4 bases to trimming and J lost 6 bases; unmatched junction nucleotides: 10. Germline CDR1 is SGHRS and CDR2 is YFSETQ. The length of the CDR3 is 14 residues. This chain's CDR3 is CASSDAAGVGEQYF. As DNA, the CDR3 is TGCGCCAGCAGCGATGCGGCGGGAGTGGGCGAGCAGTACTTC.

The chain is built from TRBV30 and TRBJ1-1; D is unresolved. The CDR3 runs 13 residues. With 2 bases removed from V and 2 bases from J, the gap between germline ends came to 9 bases. Germline loops: CDR1 GTSNPN, CDR2 SVGIG (reference sequence). The CDR3 bases are TGTGCCTGGAGTATGGGTTATAACACTGAAGCTTTCTTT. It is translated as CAWSMGYNTEAFF.

The chain links TRBV30 to TRBJ2-5; 13 nucleotides agree with TRBD2. V lost 2 bases, J lost 5 bases, and 5 bases stayed unmatched. Germline V CDR1 and CDR2: GTSNPN, SVGIG (reference sequence). The CDR3 is made up of 15 amino acids. The CDR3: CAWSLGLAGSETQYF. The CDR3 DNA sequence: TGTGCCTGGAGTTTGGGACTAGCGGGATCGGAGACCCAGTACTTC.

The chain has TRBV6-1 and TRBJ2-7; D unclear. V gave up 2 bases and J gave up 3 bases, with 14 bases separating them. In germline, CDR1 is MNHNS, CDR2 SASEGT. This CDR3 comprises 15 residues. For the CDR3, the DNA is TGTGCCAGCAGTGAATATGGGTCGATAATCTACGAGCAGTACTTC. Translated, it gives CASSEYGSIIYEQYF.

The chain has TRBV6-6 and TRBJ2-7, with TRBD2 identical over 11 bases. The CDR3 is made up of 15 amino acids. The V and J ends lost 2 bases and 4 bases, in that order; junction bases with no gene match: 4. Germline V gene data show CDR1 as MNHNY and CDR2 as SVGAGI (reference sequence). The DNA for the CDR3 is TGTGCCAGCAGTTACATTAGCGGGAGGGCATACGAGCAGTACTTC. As protein: CASSYISGRAYEQYF.